Each of the 29 T cell receptor beta chains below was sequenced from the same sample in a study of blood T cell repertoires in COVID-19. Data came from immunoSEQ multiplex PCR; TCRdb stores just in-frame clones and leaves some out. The top ten hold roughly a quarter of the sample, which has around 28,000 clones, over 75% seen once. The sequenced material came from peripheral blood. These receptors were collected from a human donor in a cohort sampled during active COVID-19.

This chain joins TRBV7-6 and TRBJ2-1, with 7 nucleotides matching TRBD2. This CDR3 is built from 19 residues. J gave up 1 base and V 3 bases, and 15 bases lay outside the gene matches. Germline V gene data show CDR1 as SGHVS and CDR2 as FNYEAQ. CDR3 DNA sequence: TGTGCCAGCAGCTTGAATATCGCAATCGGGGGGATTTCCTACAATGAGCAGTTCTTC. It translates to CASSLNIAIGGISYNEQFF.

This clone was seen only once. The chain combines TRBV3-1 (or the pseudogene TRBV3-2) with TRBJ1-1; no clear D gene. The germline gives CDR1 LGHDT, CDR2 YNNKEL (reference sequence). The CDR3 runs 15 residues. V lost 0 bases to trimming and J lost 2 bases, with 10 bases between them. CDR3 in amino acids: CASSQDHRRNTEAFF. The CDR3 bases are TGTGCCAGCAGCCAAGACCACAGAAGAAACACTGAAGCTTTCTTT.

The chain recombines TRBV9 with TRBJ1-3, with D possibly being TRBD1 (5 bases). CDR1 and CDR2 (germline): SGDLS, YYNGEE. Deletions cut 1 base from V and 4 bases from J, with 12 bases between. The CDR3 covers 15 residues. The CDR3 DNA reads TGTGCCAGCAGCGTAACGCAGGGCGCGGGAAACACCATATATTTT. Its protein product is CASSVTQGAGNTIYF.

The chain couples TRBV15 to TRBJ2-2, with 8 positions matching TRBD1. The CDR3 extends over 17 amino acids. Germline CDR1 and CDR2: LNHNV and YYDKDF (reference sequence). The V segment lost 3 bases and the J segment 0 bases; nucleotides outside the gene matches: 6. Here the CDR3 DNA reads TGTGCCACCAGCAGGGATCTACAGGGGGCGAACACCGGGGAGCTGTTTTTT. Amino acids: CATSRDLQGANTGELFF.

The V call is TRBV3-1 (or the pseudogene TRBV3-2), the J call TRBJ2-5, with TRBD2 matching over 11 bases. The CDR3 runs to 16 residues. Trimming took 4 bases from V and 2 from J; bases not matched to a gene: 6. Per the germline V gene, CDR1 is LGHDT and CDR2 is YNNKEL (reference sequence). CDR3 sequence (DNA): TGTGCCAGCAGCCCCCGGACTAGCGGGCGTCAAGAGACCCAGTACTTC. As protein: CASSPRTSGRQETQYF.

The V and J genes are TRBV6-2 or TRBV6-3 and TRBJ2-3, with D hard to call. The CDR3 runs 14 residues. Trimming took 4 bases from V and 0 from J, leaving 8 bases between them. Germline CDR1 is MNHEY and CDR2 is SVGEGT. CDR3 in amino acids: CASSFGASTDTQYF. The CDR3, as DNA: TGTGCCAGCAGTTTCGGAGCGAGCACAGATACGCAGTATTTT.

The genes are TRBV7-3 and TRBJ2-2; D gene unclear. Trimming cost V 1 base and J 8 bases, with 14 bases left between them. This CDR3 region has 15 residues. CDR1 SGHTA and CDR2 FQGTGA come from the germline V gene. The CDR3 DNA reads as TGTGCCAGCAGCTTAATAGCCCTAGACCTAGGGGAGCTGTTTTTT. Amino acids: CASSLIALDLGELFF.

This clone appeared a single time. The gene calls are TRBV6-1 and TRBJ2-1; maybe TRBD1 (7 bases). Germline CDR1 MNHNS, CDR2 SASEGT. The germline V and J ends were trimmed by 4 bases and 12 bases, with 37 bases remaining between them. The CDR3 is 20 amino acids. The CDR3 is CASSGPGQGGSFSRITGQFF. The CDR3 DNA reads as TGTGCCAGCAGTGGCCCTGGCCAGGGGGGTTCATTCTCCAGGATTACGGGGCAGTTCTTC.

The chain links TRBV4-1 to TRBJ1-5; 8 nucleotides agree with TRBD1. The CDR3 covers 15 residues. V dropped 4 bases and J dropped 2; count of bases not matched to a gene: 4. CDR1 is MGHRA, CDR2 YSYEKL, per germline. This CDR3 is CASSPQTGGNQPQHF. CDR3 nucleotides: TGCGCCAGCAGCCCTCAGACAGGGGGCAATCAGCCCCAGCATTTT.

The chain couples TRBV2 to TRBJ1-2; TRBD1 might be the D (6 bases). This CDR3 has 13 amino acids. In germline, CDR1 is SNHLY, CDR2 FYNNEI. Trimming took off 3 bases at V and 6 bases at J, with 11 bases between the two ends. The CDR3 DNA reads TGTGCCAGCAGTGAGGGACATGCGAATGGCTACACCTTC. Protein: CASSEGHANGYTF.

The chain has TRBV29-1 and TRBJ2-7, with D possibly being TRBD2 (5 bases). Trimming took off 2 bases at V and 3 bases at J, with 11 bases between the two ends. CDR1 is SQVTM and CDR2 is ANQGSEA in the germline V gene. This CDR3 contains 13 residues. The chain's CDR3 is CSVEQPGFYEQYF. In nucleotides, the CDR3 is TGCAGCGTTGAACAGCCGGGGTTCTACGAGCAGTACTTC.

This chain joins TRBV7-2 and TRBJ1-5; 8 bases match TRBD1. This CDR3 has 15 amino acids. Germline values: CDR1 SGHTA, CDR2 FQGNSA. V shed 3 bases, J shed 9 bases, and the junction held 10 bases outside the gene matches. CDR3 loop: CASSFKGQGHWPQHF. The CDR3 DNA follows: TGTGCCAGCAGCTTTAAAGGACAGGGCCACTGGCCCCAGCATTTT.

The chain recombines TRBV5-4 with TRBJ1-1; tentatively, D is TRBD1 (5 bases). CDR3 length: 12 residues. V lost 0 bases to trimming and J lost 5 bases, with 5 bases between them. Germline CDR1 and CDR2: SGHNT and YYREEE (reference sequence). CDR3 amino acids: CASSLEGTEAFF. The CDR3 nucleotides read TGTGCCAGCAGCTTGGAGGGGACTGAAGCTTTCTTT. The whole variable domain, filled in from reference TRBV5-4 and TRBJ1-1, reads ETGVTQSPTHLIKTRGQQVTLRCSSQSGHNTVSWYQQALGQGPQFIFQYYREEENGRGNFPPRFSGLQFPNYSSELNVNALELDDSALYLCASSLEGTEAFFGQGTRLTVV.

A single count supports this clone. This chain joins TRBV19 and TRBJ2-1; 8 nucleotides agree with TRBD2. This CDR3 spans 14 amino acids. V trimming: 3 bases; J trimming: 4 bases; junction bases outside the gene matches: 2. The germline gives CDR1 LNHDA, CDR2 SQIVND (reference sequence). For the CDR3, the DNA is TGTGCCAGTAGTATGGTAGCGGGGTACAATGAGCAGTTCTTC. Encoded protein: CASSMVAGYNEQFF.

The chain employs TRBV7-3 and TRBJ2-2; 9 nucleotides match TRBD1. This CDR3 has 18 amino acids. Losses at the gene ends were 3 bases for V and 4 bases for J; bases not matched to a gene: 12. Germline V gene sequence: CDR1 SGHTA, CDR2 FQGTGA. CDR3 region: CASSLKRGTGRTTGELFF. Here the CDR3 DNA reads TGTGCCAGCAGCTTGAAAAGGGGGACAGGGCGGACCACCGGGGAGCTGTTTTTT.

The chain uses TRBV5-1 and TRBJ2-2, with 8 bases identical to TRBD2. Germline-derived CDR1 and CDR2 are SGHRS and YFSETQ. V dropped 3 bases and J dropped 0; count of bases not matched to a gene: 1. The CDR3 extends over 15 amino acids. The CDR3 DNA is TGCGCCAGCAGCTCCGGGGGGGCGAACACCGGGGAGCTGTTTTTT. This codes for CASSSGGANTGELFF.

This clone was detected a few times. This chain uses TRBV4-3 with TRBJ2-1, with 10 bases aligning to TRBD2. The CDR3 runs to 15 residues. The V gene end was trimmed by 0 bases and the J gene end by 9 bases; junction bases not matched to a gene: 5. The germline V gene encodes CDR1 LGHNA and CDR2 YSLEER. The CDR3 spells CASSQEVSGGLEQFF. CDR3 bases: TGCGCCAGCAGCCAAGAAGTTAGCGGGGGGCTTGAGCAGTTCTTC.

The rearrangement links TRBV6-2 or TRBV6-3 to TRBJ2-7; TRBD1 matches at 8 bases. The germline V gene encodes CDR1 MNHEY and CDR2 SVGEGT. After removal of 0 bases from V and 5 bases from J, the junction contained 6 bases not matched to a gene. This CDR3 is 15 amino acids long. The CDR3 DNA sequence: TGTGCCAGCAGTTACTCGGACAGGGAGTTCGACGAGCAGTACTTC. Encoded protein: CASSYSDREFDEQYF.

The chain carries TRBV7-6 and TRBJ2-1; 7 bases line up with TRBD1. The CDR3 spans 21 residues. V trimming: 0 bases; J trimming: 4 bases; junction bases outside the gene matches: 21. Germline V gene lookup returns CDR1 SGHVS and CDR2 FNYEAQ. The CDR3: CASSLALSTGPTAKFYNEQFF. CDR3 in DNA: TGTGCCAGCAGCTTAGCATTATCGACAGGGCCTACAGCGAAGTTTTACAATGAGCAGTTCTTC.

J is TRBJ2-7 and V is TRBV2, with 9 bases fitting TRBD1. Germline CDR1 is SNHLY and CDR2 is FYNNEI. V shed 5 bases and J 1 base; nucleotides not matched to a gene: 6. The CDR3 has 15 residues. Here the CDR3 DNA reads TGTGCCAGCAGTTTGGACAGGGGACCATCCTACGAGCAGTACTTC. It translates to CASSLDRGPSYEQYF.

The CDR3 DNA is TGTGCCAGCAGCCAAGCTGCGGGGGAGGCAGATACGCAGTATTTT. Translated, it gives CASSQAAGEADTQYF. The chain recombines TRBV4-2 with TRBJ2-3; 7 positions agree with TRBD2. CDR3 length: 15 residues. The junction had 5 bases not matched to a gene; V was cut back by 1 base and J by 4 bases. Looked up from germline, CDR1 is LGHNA and CDR2 is YNFKEQ.

The chain has TRBV4-2 and TRBJ1-2; no clear D. CDR3 size: 15 residues. Germline assignment: CDR1 LGHNA and CDR2 YNFKEQ. The V and J ends lost 1 base and 0 bases respectively, with 9 bases between them. In DNA, the CDR3 is TGTGCCAGCAGCCAAGCCGGGGTTTCTAACTATGGCTACACCTTC. Residues: CASSQAGVSNYGYTF.

The rearrangement links TRBV7-6 to TRBJ2-7, with TRBD1 matching 7 bases. Germline V gene sequence: CDR1 SGHVS, CDR2 FNYEAQ. The V and J ends lost 5 bases and 6 bases, in that order; junction bases with no gene match: 7. The CDR3 length is 13 residues. Here the CDR3 reads CASSTRQGPEQYF. CDR3 DNA sequence: TGTGCCAGCAGCACGCGACAGGGCCCCGAGCAGTACTTC.

The chain is built from TRBV24-1 and TRBJ2-7, with 7 bases lining up with TRBD1. Looked up from germline, CDR1 is KGHDR and CDR2 is SFDVKD. After removal of 4 bases from V and 6 bases from J, the junction contained 14 bases not matched to a gene. This CDR3 contains 16 residues. CDR3 sequence reads: CATSEGTANRRIEQYF. The CDR3 region has the DNA TGTGCCACCAGTGAGGGGACAGCTAACAGACGGATCGAGCAGTACTTC.

The V gene is TRBV6-2 or TRBV6-3, the J gene TRBJ1-5; the D gene is possibly TRBD1 (5 bases). CDR3 length: 15 residues. Deletions cut 2 bases from V and 4 bases from J, with 12 bases between. Germline CDR1 MNHEY, CDR2 SVGEGT. CDR3 nucleotides: TGTGCCAGCAGTTACCTCTCAGGGAATAATCAGCCCCAGCATTTT. Translating gives CASSYLSGNNQPQHF.

The chain links TRBV11-2 to TRBJ2-6; D perhaps matches TRBD2 (6 bases). The V and J ends lost 0 bases and 3 bases respectively, with 9 bases between them. The germline V gene has CDR1 SGHAT and CDR2 FQNNGV. This CDR3 comprises 16 residues. CDR3 DNA: TGTGCCAGCAGCTTAGATGGAGGGATTGGGGCCAACGTCCTGACTTTC. Protein sequence: CASSLDGGIGANVLTF.

The V gene is TRBV24-1, the J gene TRBJ2-3, with D possibly being TRBD2 (7 bases). V was trimmed by 3 bases and J by 2 bases, leaving 11 bases between them. This CDR3 has 15 amino acids. The germline CDR1 and CDR2 sequences are KGHDR and SFDVKD. The CDR3 sequence is CATSDPGGATDTQYF. The CDR3 bases are TGTGCCACCAGTGATCCTGGGGGGGCCACAGATACGCAGTATTTT.

Comment on this clone: The same CDR3 arises from other DNA sequences in this sample as well. The V call is TRBV5-1, the J call TRBJ2-5; 7 bases are shared with TRBD2. The CDR3 is 14 amino acids. CDR1 SGHRS and CDR2 YFSETQ come from the germline V gene. Unmatched junction bases numbered 2, after V lost 2 bases and J lost 1 base. For the CDR3, the DNA is TGCGCCAGCAGCTTACCTAGCGGCCAAGAGACCCAGTACTTC. Its protein product is CASSLPSGQETQYF.

V and J are TRBV2 and TRBJ1-5; no definite D call. The CDR3 totals 15 residues. V was trimmed by 1 base and J by 1 base, leaving 8 bases between them. Germline V gives CDR1 SNHLY, CDR2 FYNNEI. Written as DNA, the CDR3 is TGTGCCAGCAGTGAAGAGAGACACAGCAATCAGCCCCAGCATTTT. Protein: CASSEERHSNQPQHF.